This T cell receptor (beta chain) was found in a study of cytomegalovirus exposure and HLA in healthy donors. Here immunoSEQ multiplex PCR was the method, and the copy in TCRdb shows in-frame clones only, minus some. The repertoire holds 150,000 or so clones, with around nine tenths as singletons. The CDR3 runs to 15 residues. Losses at the gene ends were 0 bases for V and 3 bases for J; bases not matched to a gene: 5. Germline V gene lookup returns CDR1 SGHRS and CDR2 YFSETQ. The chain has TRBV5-1 and TRBJ2-7; 8 nucleotides line up with TRBD1. The sequencing input was PBMCs. The TCR originated in a young man in good health and CMV-seropositive. CDR3 nucleotide sequence: TGCGCCAGCAGCTTGGCGGCGGGACAGGTCTACGAGCAGTACTTC. It encodes CASSLAAGQVYEQYF.